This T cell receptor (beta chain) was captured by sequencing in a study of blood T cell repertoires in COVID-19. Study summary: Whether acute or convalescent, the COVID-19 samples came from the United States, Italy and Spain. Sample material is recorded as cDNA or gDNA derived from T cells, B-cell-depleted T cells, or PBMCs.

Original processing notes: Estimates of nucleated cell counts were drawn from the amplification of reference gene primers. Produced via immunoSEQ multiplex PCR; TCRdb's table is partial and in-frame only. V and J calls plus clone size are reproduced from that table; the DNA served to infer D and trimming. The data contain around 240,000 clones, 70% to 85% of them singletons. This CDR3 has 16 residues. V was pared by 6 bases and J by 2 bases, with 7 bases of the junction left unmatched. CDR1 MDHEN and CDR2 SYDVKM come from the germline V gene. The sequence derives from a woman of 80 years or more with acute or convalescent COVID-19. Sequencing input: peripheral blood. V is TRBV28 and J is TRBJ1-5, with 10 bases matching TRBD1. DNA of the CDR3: TGTGCCAGCAGCGAAGCGGACAGGGGGGGCAATCAGCCCCAGCATTTT. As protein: CASSEADRGGNQPQHF.